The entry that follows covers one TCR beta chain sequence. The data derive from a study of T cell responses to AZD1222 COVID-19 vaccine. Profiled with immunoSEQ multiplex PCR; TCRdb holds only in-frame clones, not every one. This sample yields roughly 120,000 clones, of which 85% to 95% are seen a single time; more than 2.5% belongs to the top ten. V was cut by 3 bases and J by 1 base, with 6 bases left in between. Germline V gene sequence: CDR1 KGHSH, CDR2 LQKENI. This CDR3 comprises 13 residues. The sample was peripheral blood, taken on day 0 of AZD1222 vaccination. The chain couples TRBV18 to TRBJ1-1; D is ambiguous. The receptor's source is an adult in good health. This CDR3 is CASSPQENTEAFF. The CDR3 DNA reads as TGTGCCAGCTCACCGCAGGAGAACACTGAAGCTTTCTTT.